This T cell receptor (beta chain) was identified in a study of cytomegalovirus exposure and HLA in healthy donors. Study context: Of the donors genotyped, approximately 430 in all, 75% to 85% fell in the Caucasian-associated ancestry cluster. Study observations and caveats: Donors belonging to an Asian-associated ancestry cluster reportedly showed fewer N-insertions in productive TCRs than the roughly 700-donor mean, according to what a later analysis found. Sequencing artifact likely explains a cluster of highly shared sequence variants. Serostatus for CMV was the only available immune exposure information.

V shed 5 bases and J 6 bases; nucleotides not matched to a gene: 5. Germline assignment: CDR1 MNHNS and CDR2 SASEGT. This CDR3 has 14 residues. PCR involved 60 Vbeta and 13 Jbeta primers. TCRdb's table, derived via immunoSEQ multiplex PCR, lists solely in-frame clones and lacks some. The listing contains 91,000 or so clones. As for this clone: What it recognizes is unknown.

This clonotype was obtained from a woman younger than 45 in good health and CMV-seronegative. V is TRBV6-1 and J is TRBJ1-5; 9 nucleotides match TRBD1. Sequenced input: PBMCs. CDR3: CASSLQGAVQPQHF. The DNA for the CDR3 is TGTGCCAGCAGTTTACAGGGGGCAGTTCAGCCCCAGCATTTT.